One and the same sample provided the 13 T cell receptor beta chains below, sequenced in a study of T cell repertoires in cytomegalovirus infection. Antigens for these TCRs are unknown. Each CDR3 protein is one row after TCRdb ran MiXCR on the reads. The data contain about 570,000 distinct CDR3 sequences, about 39% of them seen just once; the ten biggest clones take up 48%. Specimen: cultured PBMCs, collected from culture after CMV antigen stimulation. Receptors were obtained from a human donor in good health (CMV status not recorded). Some clones in this sample may be carry-over from other donors' samples.

This clonotype was seen a few times. This chain links TRBV7-2 with TRBJ1-2; weak D call: TRBD1 (6 bases). V lost 1 base and J 7 bases, leaving 13 bases between the germline ends. This CDR3 spans 14 amino acids. Germline V gene sequence: CDR1 SGHTA, CDR2 FQGNSA. The CDR3: CASSLVGTNSGYTF. The DNA for the CDR3 is TGTGCCAGCAGCTTAGTCGGGACAAACAGTGGCTACACCTTC.

The chain carries TRBV6-2 or TRBV6-3 and TRBJ2-3; 8 nucleotides match TRBD2. The CDR3 is 15 residues long. The V and J ends lost 5 bases and 6 bases, in that order; junction bases with no gene match: 10. The germline CDR1 and CDR2 sequences are MNHEY and SVGEGT. The DNA for the CDR3 is TGTGCCAGCAGTGCCCGGACTAGCACGAAGGATACGCAGTATTTT. This codes for CASSARTSTKDTQYF.

The chain employs TRBV19 and TRBJ2-3; 11 bases fit TRBD2. The CDR3 is made up of 16 amino acids. Germline trimming cut 9 bases from V and 7 bases from J; bases unmatched to any gene: 15. CDR1 is LNHDA and CDR2 is SQIVND in the germline V gene (reference sequence). The CDR3 is CASNDPLAGEHYTQYF. The DNA for the CDR3 is TGTGCCAGCAACGACCCACTAGCGGGAGAACACTATACGCAGTATTTT.

This clonotype was detected ten times or more. The rearrangement links TRBV7-2 to TRBJ1-1; the D gene is possibly TRBD1 (5 bases). With 7 bases removed from V and 1 base from J, the gap between germline ends came to 13 bases. The CDR3 has 14 amino acids. Looked up from germline, CDR1 is SGHTA and CDR2 is FQGNSA. CDR3 protein: CASTAGRSNTEAFF. CDR3 sequence (DNA): TGTGCCAGCACAGCGGGACGGTCGAACACTGAAGCTTTCTTT. Together with reference TRBV7-2 and TRBJ1-1, the CDR3 gives the full variable domain: GAGVSQSPSNKVTEKGKDVELRCDPISGHTALYWYRQSLGQGLEFLIYFQGNSAPDKSGLPSDRFSAERTGGSVSTLTIQRTQQEDSAVYLCASTAGRSNTEAFFGQGTRLTVV.

The chain is built from TRBV11-1 and TRBJ1-6; D is unresolved. This CDR3 has 12 amino acids. Germline V gene lookup returns CDR1 SGHAT and CDR2 FQDESV (reference sequence). V shed 5 bases and J shed 9 bases, with 8 bases lying between them. The DNA for the CDR3 is TGTGCCAGCAGCCACGATTCTTCACCCCTCCACTTT. Amino acid sequence: CASSHDSSPLHF.

This rearrangement joins TRBV7-2 to TRBJ1-2; perhaps TRBD1 as D (6 bases). CDR3 length equals 13 residues. Trimming took 5 bases from V and 2 from J, leaving 9 bases between them. CDR1 and CDR2 (germline): SGHTA, FQGNSA. In nucleotides, the CDR3 is TGTGCCAGCAGCCGAGGGGGGAACTATGGCTACACCTTC. Translated, it gives CASSRGGNYGYTF.

The table lists this clonotype with many counts. CDR3 coding DNA: TGTGCCAGCAGTTCCGGGAGGGTCATCGTGAGCTCCTACAATGAGCAGTTCTTC. This encodes CASSSGRVIVSSYNEQFF. The chain carries TRBV7-8 and TRBJ2-1; 8 bases agree with TRBD2. The V and J ends lost 6 bases and 0 bases, in that order; junction bases with no gene match: 13. This CDR3 comprises 18 residues. The germline V gene has CDR1 SGHVS and CDR2 FQNEAQ.

For the CDR3, the DNA is TGTGCCAGCAGCACCTCGGGGGCGCGCTACGAGCAGTACTTC. Translation: CASSTSGARYEQYF. The V gene is TRBV7-2, the J gene TRBJ2-7; possibly TRBD1 or TRBD2 for D (6 bases each). The V gene lost 5 bases and the J gene lost 3 bases, with 14 bases spanning the gap. This CDR3 has 14 residues. CDR1 and CDR2 (germline): SGHTA, FQGNSA. Full variable domain (remainder filled in from reference TRBV7-2 and TRBJ2-7): GAGVSQSPSNKVTEKGKDVELRCDPISGHTALYWYRQSLGQGLEFLIYFQGNSAPDKSGLPSDRFSAERTGGSVSTLTIQRTQQEDSAVYLCASSTSGARYEQYFGPGTRLTVT.

The rearrangement links TRBV7-9 to TRBJ1-4; D unclear. Trimming removed 9 bases from V and 4 bases from J, with 9 bases in between. This CDR3 has 12 residues. The V gene's germline CDR1 is SEHNR and CDR2 FQNEAQ (reference sequence). This CDR3 is CASGVDNEKLFF. The CDR3 coding sequence is TGTGCCAGTGGAGTTGATAATGAAAAACTGTTTTTT.

In this sample, this clonotype turned up a few times. The rearrangement joins TRBV7-2 to TRBJ2-3; 8 bases align to TRBD2. CDR1 and CDR2 from the germline V gene are SGHTA and FQGNSA. This CDR3 is 16 amino acids long. The V gene end was trimmed by 4 bases and the J gene end by 5 bases; junction bases not matched to a gene: 11. The CDR3 loop reads CASSYVGGGSVDTQYF. Here the CDR3 DNA reads TGTGCCAGCAGCTACGTCGGGGGGGGATCGGTAGATACGCAGTATTTT. The entire variable domain, with the rest obtained from reference TRBV7-2 and TRBJ2-3, is as follows: GAGVSQSPSNKVTEKGKDVELRCDPISGHTALYWYRQSLGQGLEFLIYFQGNSAPDKSGLPSDRFSAERTGGSVSTLTIQRTQQEDSAVYLCASSYVGGGSVDTQYFGPGTRLTVL.

The DNA of the CDR3 is TGTGCCAGCAGCTTCCGGTACCAAGAGACCCAGTACTTC. It yields the protein CASSFRYQETQYF. The genes are TRBV7-6 and TRBJ2-5; D remains unclear. The V end lost 3 bases, the J end lost 0 bases, and 5 bases lay between the germline ends. The CDR3 contains 13 residues. Per the germline V gene, CDR1 is SGHVS and CDR2 is FNYEAQ.

The genes are TRBV10-3 and TRBJ1-2, with D perhaps matching TRBD1 (5 bases). The CDR3 has 15 residues. The germline V and J ends were trimmed by 10 bases and 4 bases, with 22 bases remaining between them. In germline, CDR1 is ENHRY, CDR2 SYGVKD. The CDR3 DNA follows: TGTGCCACCAAGAGTCAGGGTCCTATCATCTATGGCTACACCTTC. The encoded protein is CATKSQGPIIYGYTF.

J is TRBJ1-1 and V is TRBV11-2; no reliable D call. This CDR3 has 17 amino acids. V was trimmed by 5 bases and J by 6 bases, leaving 25 bases between them. Germline V CDR1 and CDR2: SGHAT, FQNNGV. CDR3 nucleotide sequence: TGTGCCAGCAGCAAACCCTATGTGGGCCAGGCAAATGCTGAAGCTTTCTTT. This gives the protein CASSKPYVGQANAEAFF. Supplemented by reference TRBV11-2 and TRBJ1-1, the full variable domain reads EAGVAQSPRYKIIEKRQSVAFWCNPISGHATLYWYQQILGQGPKLLIQFQNNGVVDDSQLPKDRFSAERLKGVDSTLKIQPAKLEDSAVYLCASSKPYVGQANAEAFFGQGTRLTVV.